A selection of T cell receptor beta chains follows, all from one sample in a study of blood T cell repertoires in COVID-19. Data came from immunoSEQ multiplex PCR; TCRdb stores just in-frame clones and leaves some out. The sample shows fewer than 65,000 clones, roughly 85% of them seen only once. Sequencing was carried out using peripheral blood. The receptors stem from a woman over 75 with acute or convalescent COVID-19. Each CDR3 is given with its conserved first and last residue. D genes are given only for firm matches. The size of a clone is reported for some rows only, either as once, few or many, or as a class for expanded clones.

J | size | V | D | CDR3 | DNA
TRBJ2-2 | NA | TRBV5-6 | NA | CASSSVRVLRGELFF | TGTGCCAGCAGCTCCGTTCGTGTCCTACGGGGGGAGCTGTTTTTT
TRBJ2-7 | NA | TRBV19 | TRBD1 | CASSDTGEKAYEQYF | TGTGCCAGTAGTGACACAGGGGAAAAGGCCTACGAGCAGTACTTC
TRBJ2-1 | NA | TRBV10-3 | NA | CAIKWSEGSEQFF | TGTGCCATCAAGTGGTCGGAGGGGAGTGAGCAGTTCTTC
TRBJ1-2 | NA | TRBV5-1 | NA | CASSFSPGHIENYGYTF | TGCGCCAGCAGCTTCTCACCGGGACACATAGAAAACTATGGCTACACCTTC
TRBJ1-3 | NA | TRBV19 | NA | CASSPTGVSGNTIYF | TGTGCCAGTAGTCCTACCGGGGTCTCTGGAAACACCATATATTTT
TRBJ2-3 | NA | TRBV7-3 | NA | CASSYEPTDTQYF | TGTGCCAGCAGCTACGAGCCCACAGATACGCAGTATTTT
TRBJ1-2 | NA | TRBV11-2 | NA | CASSRGDLPNYGYTF | TGTGCCAGCAGCAGAGGTGACCTTCCTAACTATGGCTACACCTTC
TRBJ2-7 | NA | TRBV20-1 | TRBD1 | CSASARQGRYEQYF | TGCAGTGCTAGTGCGAGACAGGGGAGGTACGAGCAGTACTTC
TRBJ2-2 | NA | TRBV9 | NA | CASSPRQGGASGITGELFF | TGTGCCAGCAGCCCAAGACAGGGGGGTGCTAGCGGGATCACCGGGGAGCTGTTTTTT
TRBJ1-1 | NA | TRBV6-2/TRBV6-3 | NA | CASSGTGFSTEAFF | TGTGCCAGCAGCGGAACAGGTTTCAGCACTGAAGCTTTCTTT
TRBJ1-2 | once | TRBV6-5 | TRBD1 | CASRQTGGSYYGYTF | TGTGCCAGCAGGCAAACAGGGGGCTCCTACTATGGCTACACCTTC
TRBJ1-5 | NA | TRBV7-8 | NA | CASSHPGHRGNQPQHF | TGTGCCAGCAGCCACCCGGGACACAGGGGCAATCAGCCCCAGCATTTT
TRBJ1-6 | NA | TRBV2 | TRBD1 | CASSEVPGTGSPLHF | TGTGCCAGCAGTGAAGTACCAGGGACAGGGTCACCCCTCCACTTT
TRBJ2-2 | once | TRBV6-5 | TRBD2 | CASSWGTSLSGELFF | TGTGCCAGCAGTTGGGGGACTAGTCTCTCCGGGGAGCTGTTTTTT
TRBJ2-2 | NA | TRBV5-1 | TRBD2 | CASSLVGTRNTGELFF | TGCGCCAGCAGCTTGGTTGGGACTAGAAATACCGGGGAGCTGTTTTTT
TRBJ2-3 | NA | TRBV11-2 | NA | CASSLGLSTDTQYF | TGTGCCAGCAGCTTAGGGCTTTCCACAGATACGCAGTATTTT
TRBJ1-1 | NA | TRBV7-9 | NA | CASSLVQGDTEAFF | TGTGCCAGCAGCTTAGTCCAGGGCGACACTGAAGCTTTCTTT
TRBJ1-2 | few | TRBV7-9 | NA | CASRREFYGYTF | TGTGCCAGCAGAAGGGAGTTCTATGGCTACACCTTC
TRBJ1-4 | NA | TRBV7-9 | TRBD1 | CASSLGQGIEKLFF | TGTGCCAGCAGCTTGGGACAGGGGATTGAAAAACTGTTTTTT
TRBJ2-1 | once | TRBV5-1 | TRBD2 | CASSFSGTTSYNEQFF | TGCGCCAGCAGCTTTAGCGGGACCACCTCCTACAATGAGCAGTTCTTC
TRBJ2-7 | NA | TRBV6-1 | TRBD1 | CASSETPGQGHYEQYF | TGTGCCAGCAGTGAAACGCCGGGACAGGGGCACTACGAGCAGTACTTC
TRBJ2-7 | NA | TRBV11-3 | NA | CASSLETTSEQYF | TGTGCCAGCAGCTTAGAGACAACGAGCGAGCAGTACTTC
TRBJ2-7 | NA | TRBV7-6 | NA | CASSPLAGATYEQYF | TGTGCCAGCAGTCCCCTTGCGGGGGCCACCTACGAGCAGTACTTC
TRBJ1-1 | NA | TRBV4-3 | NA | CASSQLGGSEAFF | TGCGCCAGCAGCCAATTAGGGGGTTCTGAAGCTTTCTTT
TRBJ1-1 | NA | TRBV5-1 | NA | CASRLHGGTEAFF | TGCGCCAGCAGGCTGCACGGCGGCACTGAAGCTTTCTTT
TRBJ1-5 | NA | TRBV27 | NA | CASSFSPPPQHF | TGTGCCAGCAGTTTCTCCCCTCCGCCCCAGCATTTT
TRBJ1-6 | NA | TRBV30 | TRBD1 | CAWSLSRTGDSPLHF | TGTGCCTGGAGCCTTTCCCGGACAGGGGACTCACCCCTCCACTTT
TRBJ1-5 | NA | TRBV6-2/TRBV6-3 | NA | CASSQNNQPQHF | TGTGCCAGCAGTCAGAACAATCAGCCCCAGCATTTT
TRBJ2-7 | NA | TRBV6-5 | TRBD1 | CASRVDRGGEQYF | TGTGCCAGCAGAGTTGACAGGGGGGGCGAGCAGTACTTC
TRBJ1-1 | NA | TRBV11-2 | TRBD1 | CASSYRGRGTEAFF | TGTGCCAGCAGCTACAGGGGAAGAGGCACTGAAGCTTTCTTT
TRBJ2-7 | NA | TRBV7-9 | TRBD1 | CASSLETGGYEQYF | TGTGCCAGCAGCTTAGAAACAGGGGGCTACGAGCAGTACTTC